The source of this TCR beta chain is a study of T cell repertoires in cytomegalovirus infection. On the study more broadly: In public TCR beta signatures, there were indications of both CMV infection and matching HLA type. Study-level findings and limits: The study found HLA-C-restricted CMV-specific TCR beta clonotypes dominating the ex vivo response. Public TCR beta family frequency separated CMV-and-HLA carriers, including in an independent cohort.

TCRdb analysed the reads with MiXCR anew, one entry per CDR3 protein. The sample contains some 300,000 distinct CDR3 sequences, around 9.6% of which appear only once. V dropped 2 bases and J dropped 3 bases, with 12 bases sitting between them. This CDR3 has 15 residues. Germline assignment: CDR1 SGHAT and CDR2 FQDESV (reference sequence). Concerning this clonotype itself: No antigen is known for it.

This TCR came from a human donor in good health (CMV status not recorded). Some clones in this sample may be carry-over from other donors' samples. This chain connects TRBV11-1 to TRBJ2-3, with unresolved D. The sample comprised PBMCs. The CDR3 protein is CASSLKRTTTDTQYF. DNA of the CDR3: TGTGCCAGCAGCTTAAAAAGGACCACGACAGATACGCAGTATTTT.